What follows is one T cell receptor (beta chain) and its context. TCRdb called the 5' RACE reads again in MiXCR, with one record for every CDR3 protein. The data show 460,000 or so distinct CDR3 sequences, approximately 15% seen once. The data belong to a study of identical twins. Germline V gives CDR1 DFQATT, CDR2 SNEGSKA (reference sequence). V lost 8 bases and J lost 2, with 18 bases in between. The CDR3 spans 14 residues. The sample also formed part of further work on yellow fever vaccine responses in identical twins.

The V gene is TRBV20-1, the J gene TRBJ2-5, with D possibly TRBD2 on 6 matching bases. The specimen sequenced was CD4+ T cells sorted from blood. The sequence was obtained from a young woman in good health. This CDR3 is CSTRLAGRQETQYF. For the CDR3, the DNA is TGCAGTACCCGACTGGCGGGGAGGCAAGAGACCCAGTACTTC.